Detailed here is one T cell receptor (beta chain). This clone was detected a few times. No cognate antigen has been identified for it. Qualities for individual bases were not recorded, and no much larger clone is one base off. This sample is drawn from a study of cytomegalovirus exposure and HLA in healthy donors (dated by TCRdb to 2016 to 2017). Some background on the complete study: According to an earlier analysis of a few hundred of the donors, some 180 million T cells yielded 90 million to 130 million unique TCR beta sequences and 276 Gb of sequence data. An early release covering roughly 640 HLA-typed donors comprised roughly 300 gigabases of sequencing data and approximately 80 million unique TCR sequences. Of the 300 to 450 genotyped donors, more than 75% were placed in the genetic ancestry cluster associated with self-reported Caucasian donors. The study aimed to test whether cataloging public T cell receptors could reveal signatures of past pathogen exposure. The study profiled the T cell repertoires of around 700 subjects by immunosequencing and related them to cytomegalovirus serostatus. In addition to the first cohort of 666 subjects, a separate validation cohort of approximately 130 different subjects was used. To predict cytomegalovirus infection status, the study brought together high-throughput TCR immunosequencing, statistical association of individual TCRs with disease status, and machine learning. A later analysis re-analyzed previously published TCR beta repertoires from several hundred donors and added high-resolution HLA genotyping to study TCR occurrence patterns. The later analysis used no new phenotypic data to find candidate immune exposures, relying instead on TCR beta sequences and their occurrence across donors. An earlier analysis of approximately 630 of the donors applied high-throughput TCR beta sequencing to assess whether each TCR beta V gene segment acted as functional or pseudogenic. Donor age, sex, ethnicity and CMV serostatus were collected together with the repertoire data. A later genetic analysis used genome-wide SNP genotypes for about three fifths of the 666 donors, treating that subset as a discovery cohort. All discovery cohort repertoires had been generated using a single sequencing platform. Class I and class II HLA loci were covered by the typing at four-digit resolution. Typing coverage varied by locus: roughly 620-630 donors for A, B, C, DRB1 and DQB1; approximately 520 for DQA1; approximately 610 for DPA1; more than 450 for DPB1. Because of strong linkage in the cohort, four or five DR-DQ haplotypes were treated as single units for association and clustering. Among about 400 genotyped donors of the cohort, an average of approximately 200,000 unique TCR beta nucleotide sequences was sequenced per donor, of which roughly 18% were non-productive.

Receptor libraries were prepared by the immunoSEQ multiplex PCR assay. For the multiplex PCR, a mixture combining 60 forward primers for TCR Vbeta segments and 13 reverse primers for TCR Jbeta segments was used. The CDR3 region of rearranged TCR beta genes was amplified from genomic DNA with a multiplex PCR assay. The Illumina HiSeq System was used to sequence the amplified TCR beta libraries as 87-base-pair reads. From the authors' description of their analysis: Across the 700 or so repertoires, a later analysis counted around 80 million unique TCR beta chains, around 10 million of which were shared by at least two donors. To remove PCR and sequencing errors, raw reads were error-corrected and collapsed into unique sequences using a nearest-neighbor algorithm that merged closely related sequences. V, D and J gene segments were assigned by aligning CDR3 sequences to IMGT reference sequences. Each retained sequence needed at least a six-nucleotide match to both a V gene segment and a J gene segment. Rearrangements were called productive when the CDR3 lacked stop codons and stayed in frame with V and J; all others were non-productive. Following IMGT convention, CDR3 was defined as the stretch from the second conserved V-encoded cysteine to the conserved J-encoded phenylalanine. In an earlier analysis of more than 550 of the donors, sequences lacking an unambiguous match to a single V gene segment were excluded. In an earlier analysis of a few hundred of the donors, V segments were called functional above 56.7% productive rearrangements and were called segregating when the between-donor standard deviation exceeded 5%. A statistical classification framework was built to diagnose cytomegalovirus status from the catalog of TCR beta chain sequences. V and J gene assignment, in a later analysis, came from comparing TCR nucleotide sequences with IMGT/GENE-DB human TR gene sequences. A later analysis assigned CDR3 sequences and most-parsimonious VDJ recombination scenarios with the TCRdist pipeline. A later analysis defined each TCR beta chain by its CDR3 amino acid sequence plus V-gene family, and excluded reads lacking a unique V-gene family. A later analysis removed 550 to 650 highly shared, low-generation-probability nucleotide sequences to deal with suspected cross-contamination and a sequencing artifact. A later analysis calculated a clonal expansion index for each public chain from normalized within-repertoire ranks of inferred template counts. In a later analysis, generation probabilities were computed using a VDJ recombination model fitted to out-of-frame rearrangements, and the results were checked against IGoR. In a later analysis, TCR-TCR, TCR-HLA and TCR-CMV co-occurrence was scored with hypergeometric tests, and a repertoire-size bias correction was applied to TCR pairs. A later analysis estimated false discovery rates by permuting HLA or CMV assignments 20 times. A later analysis grouped co-occurring TCRs with DBSCAN, adding TCRdist sequence similarity when clustering within HLA-allele-positive subsets. Repertoires with fewer than 30,000 or more than 120,000 public chains, plus five repertoires with anomalous nucleotide sharing, were excluded from co-occurrence clustering. As stored in TCRdb, this immuneACCESS dataset retains in-frame rearrangements with V and J assigned. A fraction of the clones does not appear; measured against another copy, unresolved V genes explain less than half of the discrepancy, and the remainder lacks a known reason. The V and J calls and clone size are taken from that table; D and trimming were inferred from the DNA. This sample comprises about 130,000 clones, 74% of them detected only once. Approximately 6% of the sample is held by the ten biggest clonotypes.

Clipping removes 0 bases from V and 5 bases from J, with 13 as the unmatched junction base count. As encoded in the germline V gene, CDR1 is SGDLS while CDR2 is YYNGEE. The CDR3 sequence holds 17 residues, the cysteine and phenylalanine included. Just the 51-base CDR3 DNA is kept, in frame starting at base 1. The cohort comprised 666 healthy bone marrow donors. At the time of sampling, all cohort members were nominally healthy, though unrecorded immune exposures were likely present. The donor tested CMV seropositive, placing the donor among the 250 to 350 seropositive members of the cohort. A peripheral blood sample was provided by each donor, and peripheral blood mononuclear cells were used for TCR beta sequencing. The Qiagen DNeasy Blood Extraction Kit was used to extract genomic DNA from the blood cell samples. The investigation overall reported the following: The earlier analysis of 587 of the donors excluded some 16 rarely observed V segments, including chromosome 9 orphons, because counts were too low. A further reported finding was that TCR beta sequences accurately predicted the HLA-A and HLA-B alleles for most subjects in the first cohort. A later genetic analysis reported fewer N-insertions in productive TCRs among donors in an Asian-associated ancestry cluster than the roughly 700-donor mean. Some IMGT-functional V segments, including TRBV6-2 and TRBV6-3, could not be told apart with the 87-base-pair reads, so those segments were excluded. According to a later analysis, most CMV-associated TCR beta chains appeared to be HLA-restricted, and the HLA associations seemed to be driven largely by CMV exposure. It was suggested by the authors that the approach could potentially be generalized to other disease states and immunological phenotypes. In a later analysis, HLA-associated TCR beta chains showed more clonal expansion and lower generation probabilities than non-associated chains that were equally common. An earlier analysis of approximately 570 of the donors showed that most TCR beta V segments appeared in productive rearrangements either about 87% or about 30% of the time, which broadly matched IMGT annotations. In a later analysis, the rate of TCR association differed among HLA loci, with DRB1 alleles having the most associated TCRs and HLA-C alleles having the fewest. A later analysis associated 15,000 or so TCR beta sequences with specific HLA alleles at a false discovery rate of 0.05. The study listed 164 TCR beta chains as associated with cytomegalovirus. Across donors, most TCR sequences were observed very rarely, whereas some public TCRs were present in many individuals. The presence/absence analyses assumed that sequencing depth was roughly uniform across donors, and that assumption may not be true. When HLA alleles, especially DR and DQ, strongly co-occurred, attributing TCR associations to individual alleles was difficult. Correlated functional status among segregating V segments might reflect linkage disequilibrium, but an unknown experimental factor could not be ruled out. The cohort was sequenced for TCR beta chains only, and without alpha or paired-chain data the features that could be detected were limited. In a later analysis, several top co-occurrence clusters were reported to appear linked to parvovirus B19, influenza, CMV and Epstein-Barr virus. The sequencing pipeline was judged likely to have produced a cluster of highly shared sequence variants as a technical artifact. V-gene and J-gene trimming of TCR beta chains was associated with a missense DCLRE1C variant in a later genetic analysis, and the association was replicated in an independent cohort. Because HLA typing was unavailable for some donors at each locus, only the typed subset was used in association tests. In both the original and validation cohorts, the classifier was reported to diagnose cytomegalovirus status with high specificity and sensitivity. For the cohort, immune exposure information was limited to CMV serostatus. In vitro tests confirmed that a few of the cytomegalovirus-associated TCR beta chains recognize cytomegalovirus antigens.

The sequence was collected from a woman aged 50 to 60 in good health and CMV-seropositive. Here the chain combines TRBV9 and TRBJ1-2; TRBD1 agrees with 7 junctional bases. The sequenced sample was PBMCs. CDR3 reads: CASSVGAGTVGSYGYTF. The nucleotide sequence reads as follows: TGTGCCAGCAGCGTAGGTGCGGGGACAGTCGGGTCGTATGGCTACACCTTC.